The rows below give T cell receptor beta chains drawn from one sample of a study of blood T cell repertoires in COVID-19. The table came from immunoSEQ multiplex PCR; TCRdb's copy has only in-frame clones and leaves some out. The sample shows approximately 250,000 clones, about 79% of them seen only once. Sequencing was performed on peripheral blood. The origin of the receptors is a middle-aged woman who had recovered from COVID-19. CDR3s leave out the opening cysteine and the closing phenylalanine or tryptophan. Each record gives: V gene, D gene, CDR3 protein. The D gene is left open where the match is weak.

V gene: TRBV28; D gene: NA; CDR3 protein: ASSVSNREGSYT
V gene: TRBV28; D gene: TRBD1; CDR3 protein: ASRAPGQGSGELF
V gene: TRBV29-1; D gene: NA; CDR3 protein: SGAHNEQF
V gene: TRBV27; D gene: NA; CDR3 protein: ASRLTAQETQY
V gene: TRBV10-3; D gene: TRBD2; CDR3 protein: AISEGQGGRTDTQY
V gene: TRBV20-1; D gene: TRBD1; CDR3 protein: SASRGGGQGGHTEAF
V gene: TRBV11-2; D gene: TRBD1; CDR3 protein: ASSRDSYGYT
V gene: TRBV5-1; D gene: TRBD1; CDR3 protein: ASSTGQGDMTDTQY
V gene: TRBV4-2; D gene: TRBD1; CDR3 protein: ASSPNVRTGVPEAF
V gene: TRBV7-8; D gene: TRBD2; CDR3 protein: ASSLGYAGGGETQY
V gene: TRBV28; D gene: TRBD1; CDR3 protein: ASSSGQGYEQY
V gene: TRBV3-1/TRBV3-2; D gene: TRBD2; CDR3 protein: ASSPRTSGAYNEQF
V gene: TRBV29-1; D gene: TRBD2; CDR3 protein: SVEKFDRGSAQY
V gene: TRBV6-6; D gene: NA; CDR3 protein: ASLERGGSNQPQH
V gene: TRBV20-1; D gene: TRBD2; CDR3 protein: SASLTRDYTDTQY
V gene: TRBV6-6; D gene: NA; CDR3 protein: ASSYERAYGYT
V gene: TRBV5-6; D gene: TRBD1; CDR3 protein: ASSLEDRLYGYT
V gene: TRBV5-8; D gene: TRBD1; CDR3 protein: ASSIEPGQGTLNTEAF
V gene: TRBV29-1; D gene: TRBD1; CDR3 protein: SAGTGNEKLF
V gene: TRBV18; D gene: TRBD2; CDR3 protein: ASSPPGLAGTEQF
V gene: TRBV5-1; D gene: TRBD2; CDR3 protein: ASSLASSGGAQETQY
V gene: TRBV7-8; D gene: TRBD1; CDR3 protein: ASSPGQGVFGSPLH
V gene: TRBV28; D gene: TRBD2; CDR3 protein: ASSGTMADYEQY
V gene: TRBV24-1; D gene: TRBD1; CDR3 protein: ATSAQEPGQGWETQY
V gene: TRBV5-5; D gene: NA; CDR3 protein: ASSLSLLGDTEAF
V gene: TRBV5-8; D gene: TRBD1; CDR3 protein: ASSLGQGAYNEQF
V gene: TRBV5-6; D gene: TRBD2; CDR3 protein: ASSLGTSGFTDTQY
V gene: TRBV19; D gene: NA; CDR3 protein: AATRGGNQPQH
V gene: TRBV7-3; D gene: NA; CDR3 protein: ASSFGHRTGELF
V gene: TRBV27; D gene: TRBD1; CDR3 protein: ASSLSGTGYGYT
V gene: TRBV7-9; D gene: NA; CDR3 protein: ASSSVAGGTEAF
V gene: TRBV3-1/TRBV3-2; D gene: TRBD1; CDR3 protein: ASSQATGFRTEAF
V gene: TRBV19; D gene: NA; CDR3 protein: ASRQGRTEAF
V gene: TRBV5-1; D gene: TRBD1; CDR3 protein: ASSSGTGVAGIADTQY
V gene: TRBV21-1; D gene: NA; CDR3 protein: ASSNLRGNQETQY
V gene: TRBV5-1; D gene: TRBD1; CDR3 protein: ASSLATGTDYNSPLH
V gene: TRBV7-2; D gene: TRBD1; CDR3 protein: ASSYLGQGRGTEAF
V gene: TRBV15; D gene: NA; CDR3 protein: ATSQYGANVLT
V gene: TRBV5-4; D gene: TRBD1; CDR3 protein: ASSPNAGTANNSPLH
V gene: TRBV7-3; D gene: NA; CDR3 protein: ASSLTATGELF
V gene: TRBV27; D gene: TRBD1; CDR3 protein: ASSFTGAGEDTQY
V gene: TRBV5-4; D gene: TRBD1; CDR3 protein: ASAFDRESGYT
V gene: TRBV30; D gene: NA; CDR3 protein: AWSGGLASYEQY
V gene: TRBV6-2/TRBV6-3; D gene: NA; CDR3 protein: ASSTPDSSGELF
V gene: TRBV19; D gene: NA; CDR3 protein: ASRMDFSGANVLT
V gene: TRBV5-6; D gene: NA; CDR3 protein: ASSLGLMNTEAF
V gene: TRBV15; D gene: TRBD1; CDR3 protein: ATSRPGQGYEKLF
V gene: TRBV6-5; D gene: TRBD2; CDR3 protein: ASTSGGGLYTQY
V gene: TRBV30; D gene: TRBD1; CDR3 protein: AWSRGQPTDTQY
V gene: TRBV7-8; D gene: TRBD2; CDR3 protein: ASRLGTSGARGPQY
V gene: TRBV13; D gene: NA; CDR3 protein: ASSFGTTLKNTEAF
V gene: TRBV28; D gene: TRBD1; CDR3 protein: ASRRDSLYSPLH
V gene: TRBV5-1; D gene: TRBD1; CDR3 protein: ASSANGGQGSHEQY
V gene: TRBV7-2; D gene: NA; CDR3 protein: PSSLIGAGGNT
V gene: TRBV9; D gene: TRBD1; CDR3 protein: ASSPGRGDRESEQY
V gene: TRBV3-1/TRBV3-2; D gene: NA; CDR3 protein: ASSQEGQGREAF
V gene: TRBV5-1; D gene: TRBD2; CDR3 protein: ASSFRPSGGPGPDKNIQY
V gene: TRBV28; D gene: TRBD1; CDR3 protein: ASRVGTGNYGYT